This T cell receptor (beta chain) is drawn from a study of T cell changes during pregnancy in multiple sclerosis. Method: immunoSEQ multiplex PCR; TCRdb's copy keeps in-frame clones and lacks some. The repertoire holds fewer than 95,000 clones, with roughly 93% as singletons. Germline values: CDR1 LNHDA, CDR2 SQIVND (reference sequence). The CDR3 consists of 15 residues. J gave up 4 bases and V 3 bases, and 4 bases lay outside the gene matches. Specimen: peripheral blood, collected in the third trimester of pregnancy. The genes are TRBV19 and TRBJ2-1, with TRBD2 matching 9 bases. The TCR sequence derives from a female donor with multiple sclerosis, enrolled in a pregnancy study. CDR3 nucleotides: TGTGCCAGTAGTATGGCTAGCGGGATATACAATGAGCAGTTCTTC. It yields the protein CASSMASGIYNEQFF.